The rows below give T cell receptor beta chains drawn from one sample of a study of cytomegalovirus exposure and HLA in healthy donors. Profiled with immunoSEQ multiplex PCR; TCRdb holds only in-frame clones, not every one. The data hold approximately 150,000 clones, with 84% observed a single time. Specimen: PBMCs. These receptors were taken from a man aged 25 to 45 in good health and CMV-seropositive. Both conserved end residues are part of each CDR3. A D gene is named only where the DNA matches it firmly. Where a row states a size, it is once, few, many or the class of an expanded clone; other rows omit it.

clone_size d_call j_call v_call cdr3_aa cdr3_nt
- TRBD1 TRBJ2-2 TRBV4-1 CASSQYRGSQRAGELFF TGCGCCAGCAGCCAGTACAGGGGAAGCCAGAGGGCCGGGGAGCTGTTTTTT
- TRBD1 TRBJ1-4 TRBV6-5 CASSRQGVNEKLFF TGTGCCAGCAGTCGACAGGGCGTTAATGAAAAACTGTTTTTT
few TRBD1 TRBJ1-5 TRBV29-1 CSAQGGDSNQPQHF TGCAGCGCCCAGGGGGGCGATAGCAATCAGCCCCAGCATTTT
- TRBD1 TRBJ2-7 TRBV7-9 CASSLSQTGGDEQYF TGTGCCAGCAGCTTATCCCAAACAGGGGGAGACGAGCAGTACTTC
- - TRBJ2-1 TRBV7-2 CASSLTGPYNEQFF TGTGCCAGCAGCTTAACAGGACCCTACAATGAGCAGTTCTTC
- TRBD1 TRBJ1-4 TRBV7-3 CASSLEPVLTGTGNEKLFF TGTGCCAGCAGCTTAGAGCCTGTACTCACCGGGACAGGGAATGAAAAACTGTTTTTT
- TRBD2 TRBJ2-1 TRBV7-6 CASSLLAGSNNEQFF TGTGCCAGCAGCTTGCTAGCGGGATCTAACAATGAGCAGTTCTTC
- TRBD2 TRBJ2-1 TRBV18 CASSPPGGVQEQFF TGTGCCAGCTCACCACCTGGGGGGGTTCAGGAGCAGTTCTTC
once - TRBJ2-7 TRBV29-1 CSVEEGVSSYEQYF TGCAGCGTTGAAGAAGGAGTCAGCTCCTACGAGCAGTACTTC
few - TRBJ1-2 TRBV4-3 CASSQDQSRGYGYTF TGCGCCAGCAGCCAAGATCAGAGCAGGGGCTATGGCTACACCTTC
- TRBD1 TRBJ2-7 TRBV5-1 CASSLGQGALYEQYF TGCGCCAGCAGCTTGGGGCAGGGGGCTCTCTACGAGCAGTACTTC
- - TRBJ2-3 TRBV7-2 CASSSRYGDTQYF TGTGCCAGCAGCTCTCGCTACGGAGATACGCAGTATTTT
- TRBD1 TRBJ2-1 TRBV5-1 CASSYPTGTGPGNEQFF TGCGCCAGCAGCTATCCTACCGGGACAGGCCCCGGGAATGAGCAGTTCTTC
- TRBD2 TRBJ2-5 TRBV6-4 CASSVLAGDQTQYF TGTGCCAGCAGTGTTTTGGCGGGAGATCAGACCCAGTACTTC